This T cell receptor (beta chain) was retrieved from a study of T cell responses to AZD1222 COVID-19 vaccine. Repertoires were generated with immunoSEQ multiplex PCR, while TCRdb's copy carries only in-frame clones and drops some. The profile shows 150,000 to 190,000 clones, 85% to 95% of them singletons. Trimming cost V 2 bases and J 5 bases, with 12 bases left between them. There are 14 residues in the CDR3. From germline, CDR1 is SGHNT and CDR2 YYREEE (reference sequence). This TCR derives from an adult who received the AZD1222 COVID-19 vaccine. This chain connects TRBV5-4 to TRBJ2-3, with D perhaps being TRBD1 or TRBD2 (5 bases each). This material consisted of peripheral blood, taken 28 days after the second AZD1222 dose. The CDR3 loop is CASSFGGWVDTQYF. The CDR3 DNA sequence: TGTGCCAGCAGCTTTGGGGGTTGGGTAGATACGCAGTATTTT.